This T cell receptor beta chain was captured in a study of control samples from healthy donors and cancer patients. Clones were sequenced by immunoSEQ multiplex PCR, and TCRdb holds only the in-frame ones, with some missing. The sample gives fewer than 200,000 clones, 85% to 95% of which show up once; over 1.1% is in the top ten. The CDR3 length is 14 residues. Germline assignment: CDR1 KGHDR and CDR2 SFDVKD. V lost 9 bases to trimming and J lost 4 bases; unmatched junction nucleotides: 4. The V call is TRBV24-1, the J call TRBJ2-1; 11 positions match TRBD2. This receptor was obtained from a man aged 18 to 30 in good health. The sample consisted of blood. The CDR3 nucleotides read TGTGCCACCTCTCTAGCGGGGGGATACAATGAGCAGTTCTTC. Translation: CATSLAGGYNEQFF.